This TCR beta chain derives from a study of shared clonotypes between healthy human individuals. Background on the study: CD8 memory received one plate per donor, CD8 naive two, CD4 memory three and CD4 naive three.

On this clone: Germline and junction disagree at one end, which may indicate a read error.

The protocol was immunoSEQ multiplex PCR, while the TCRdb copy is restricted to in-frame clones and leaves out a portion. The data show over 2,000,000 clones, approximately 92% seen once. The germline gives CDR1 MNHNS, CDR2 SASEGT. The CDR3 is 15 amino acids. CD8 cells classed as naive were CD45RO-negative and positively selected for CCR7, excluding terminally differentiated effector memory CD45RA+ cells. The clonotype comes from a man aged 18-30 years in good health. Some clones in this sample may be carry-over from other donors' samples. Material: naive CD8+ T cells from PBMCs. The genes are TRBV6-1 and TRBJ1-5; D not certain. In DNA, the CDR3 is TGTGCCATCAGTGAGTCGGCTATTAGCAATCAGCCCCAGCATTTT. It encodes CAISESAISNQPQHF.